One and the same sample provided the 18 T cell receptor beta chains below, sequenced in a study of T cell repertoires in cytomegalovirus infection. Via MiXCR, TCRdb re-called the reads, giving one row per CDR3 protein. The data show about 100,000 distinct CDR3 sequences, roughly two fifths seen once. These receptors have no identified antigens. Sequencing used CD8+ T cells from cultured PBMCs, obtained from culture after CMV antigen stimulation. The receptors derive from a human donor in good health (CMV status not recorded). Some clones in this sample may be carry-over from other donors' samples.

This clonotype was detected a few times. The genes are TRBV2 and TRBJ1-1, with 8 positions matching TRBD1. J was trimmed by 1 base and V by 6 bases; bases with no gene match: 7. Germline CDR1 reads SNHLY; CDR2 reads FYNNEI. This CDR3 has 15 amino acids. The chain's CDR3 is CASRKGQGQNTEAFF. The DNA of the CDR3 is TGTGCCAGCAGGAAAGGACAGGGCCAGAACACTGAAGCTTTCTTT.

This clonotype appeared once. DNA of the CDR3: TGTGCCAGCAACCGAGCGGCGGGGGGGTACCAAGAGACCCAGTACTTC. Protein sequence: CASNRAAGGYQETQYF. This rearrangement joins TRBV6-2 or TRBV6-3 to TRBJ2-5; TRBD2 matches at 9 bases. This CDR3 has 16 residues. Looked up from germline, CDR1 is MNHEY and CDR2 is SVGEGT. The V gene end was trimmed by 7 bases and the J gene end by 0 bases; junction bases not matched to a gene: 9.

The rearrangement links TRBV7-6 to TRBJ2-1; 8 positions match TRBD2. The V gene end was trimmed by 3 bases and the J gene end by 7 bases; junction bases not matched to a gene: 11. Germline values: CDR1 SGHVS, CDR2 FNYEAQ. The CDR3 covers 16 residues. The CDR3 spells CASSFAYSGGGNEQFF. CDR3 in DNA: TGTGCCAGCAGCTTTGCCTATTCGGGGGGGGGGAATGAGCAGTTCTTC.

This clonotype was seen many times. The rearrangement uses TRBV7-2 and TRBJ2-5; D is ambiguous. Germline CDR1 SGHTA, CDR2 FQGNSA. V was clipped by 3 bases and J by 1 base, with 6 bases between them. The CDR3 is 13 amino acids. The CDR3 DNA reads as TGTGCCAGCAGCTTGCCAGGCCAAGAGACCCAGTACTTC. It yields the protein CASSLPGQETQYF.

This clonotype was counted only a few times. The chain joins TRBV20-1 to TRBJ1-1, with D maybe TRBD1 (6 bases). Germline CDR1 reads DFQATT; CDR2 reads SNEGSKA (reference sequence). There are 15 residues in the CDR3. The germline V and J ends were trimmed by 6 bases and 0 bases, with 17 bases remaining between them. CDR3 residues: CSAHPPRTVNTEAFF. For the CDR3, the DNA is TGCAGTGCCCACCCTCCTCGGACAGTGAACACTGAAGCTTTCTTT.

The rearrangement uses TRBV29-1 and TRBJ2-2, with no clear D. V gave up 7 bases and J gave up 2 bases, with 8 bases separating them. The CDR3 has 12 amino acids. CDR1 SQVTM and CDR2 ANQGSEA come from the germline V gene. CDR3 region: CSADFNTGELFF. The CDR3 DNA reads TGCAGCGCAGACTTTAACACCGGGGAGCTGTTTTTT.

This chain uses TRBV14 with TRBJ2-1; 9 bases are shared with TRBD1. CDR1 and CDR2 (germline): SGHDN, FVKESK. V trimming: 6 bases; J trimming: 9 bases; junction bases outside the gene matches: 9. This CDR3 spans 14 amino acids. CDR3 DNA sequence: TGTGCCAGCAGGGGGACAGGGCAAGGCGGTGAGCAGTTCTTC. Amino acid sequence: CASRGTGQGGEQFF.

This clonotype was recorded many times. This chain joins TRBV20-1 and TRBJ2-3, with D unresolved. Between the trimmed V and J ends, which lost 4 bases and 3 bases, there was a span of 14 bases. Germline V CDR1 and CDR2: DFQATT, SNEGSKA (reference sequence). The CDR3 runs to 14 residues. CDR3 nucleotide sequence: TGCAGTGCTATCGGCCCAGGTACGACAGATACGCAGTATTTT. It encodes CSAIGPGTTDTQYF.

Many counts were recorded for this clonotype. V and J are TRBV7-2 and TRBJ1-5; the D gene is possibly TRBD1 (5 bases). The CDR3 sequence is 18 residues long. CDR1 SGHTA and CDR2 FQGNSA come from the germline V gene. Deletions cut 5 bases from V and 3 bases from J, with 23 bases between. The DNA of the CDR3 is TGTGCCAGCAGCCCTCGGGGGGATCCGGGGGAAATCAATCAGCCCCAGCATTTT. Amino acids: CASSPRGDPGEINQPQHF.

V gene TRBV7-2 combines with J gene TRBJ1-6, with a weak D call TRBD1 (6 bases). CDR3 length: 16 residues. In germline, CDR1 is SGHTA, CDR2 FQGNSA. V lost 0 bases, J lost 4 bases, and 10 bases lay in between. Here the CDR3 reads CASSLADRRYNSPLHF. Written as DNA, the CDR3 is TGTGCCAGCAGCTTAGCAGACAGGAGATATAATTCACCCCTCCACTTT. The full variable domain, completed using reference TRBV7-2 and TRBJ1-6, is GAGVSQSPSNKVTEKGKDVELRCDPISGHTALYWYRQSLGQGLEFLIYFQGNSAPDKSGLPSDRFSAERTGGSVSTLTIQRTQQEDSAVYLCASSLADRRYNSPLHFGNGTRLTVT.

This clonotype was observed a handful of times. The CDR3 sequence is CASSLWGPGNTIYF. The CDR3, as DNA: TGTGCCAGCAGTTTATGGGGGCCTGGAAACACCATATATTTT. This chain uses TRBV27 with TRBJ1-3, with a possible D match to TRBD1 (6 bases). The CDR3 is 14 residues long. V was cut by 1 base and J by 2 bases, with 6 bases left in between. CDR1 MNHEY and CDR2 SMNVEV come from the germline V gene (reference sequence).

V gene TRBV7-6 combines with J gene TRBJ2-5; D unresolved. Germline V gives CDR1 SGHVS, CDR2 FNYEAQ. The CDR3 runs to 12 residues. Trimming removed 4 bases at V and 2 bases at J, with 5 bases between. The DNA for the CDR3 is TGTGCCAGCAGCTCCCCTCAAGAGACCCAGTACTTC. It translates to CASSSPQETQYF.

This rearrangement joins TRBV4-1 to TRBJ2-1, with a possible D match to TRBD1 (5 bases). This CDR3 comprises 14 residues. Germline V gene data show CDR1 as MGHRA and CDR2 as YSYEKL. Trimming shortened V by 0 bases and J by 8 bases, and 11 bases separated the two germline ends. For the CDR3, the DNA is TGCGCCAGCAGCCAAGATAGGGGCACTGATGAGCAGTTCTTC. Translated, it gives CASSQDRGTDEQFF.

This clonotype was seen repeatedly, ten times or more. This chain joins TRBV28 and TRBJ2-7; the D gene is possibly TRBD2 (5 bases). The CDR3 contains 17 residues. The germline V and J ends were trimmed by 8 bases and 5 bases, with 28 bases remaining between them. Germline V gene lookup returns CDR1 MDHEN and CDR2 SYDVKM. As DNA, the CDR3 is TGTGCCAGCGGAATCCCAATTCAGAGGGAAAGGGAAGACGAGCAGTACTTC. Protein sequence: CASGIPIQREREDEQYF.

This clonotype was recorded a few times. This sequence joins TRBV19 and TRBJ1-5; D call uncertain. The CDR3 is 15 amino acids. V was pared by 3 bases and J by 2 bases, with 11 bases between. Germline V CDR1 and CDR2: LNHDA, SQIVND (reference sequence). The CDR3 sequence: CASSMIRHRNQPQHF. The CDR3 coding sequence is TGTGCCAGTAGTATGATAAGACACCGCAATCAGCCCCAGCATTTT.

This clonotype was counted ten times or more. The chain couples TRBV12-3 or TRBV12-4 to TRBJ2-5; D not certain. Trimming left V 6 bases short and J 0 bases short, with 8 bases between. This CDR3 is built from 13 residues. As DNA, the CDR3 is TGTGCCAGCAGCCCAGTGAACCAAGAGACCCAGTACTTC. This codes for CASSPVNQETQYF.

This rearrangement joins TRBV29-1 to TRBJ2-1, with TRBD1 identical over 8 bases. Germline V gives CDR1 SQVTM, CDR2 ANQGSEA. This CDR3 region has 15 residues. V dropped 0 bases and J dropped 1; count of bases not matched to a gene: 2. CDR3: CSVEDDRGSYNEQFF. CDR3 bases: TGCAGCGTTGAAGACGACAGGGGATCCTACAATGAGCAGTTCTTC.

This clonotype was counted only a few times. The rearrangement uses TRBV7-6 and TRBJ2-7, with 8 nucleotides matching TRBD1. CDR3 length: 14 amino acids. The germline V gene encodes CDR1 SGHVS and CDR2 FNYEAQ. The junction had 8 bases not matched to a gene; V was cut back by 5 bases and J by 5 bases. The chain's CDR3 is CASSHGTGINEQYF. The DNA for the CDR3 is TGTGCCAGCAGCCACGGGACAGGTATCAACGAGCAGTACTTC.